Following are 21 T cell receptor beta chains from one sample sequenced in a study of cytomegalovirus exposure and HLA in healthy donors. It was with 60 Vbeta and 13 Jbeta primers that the PCR ran. Method: immunoSEQ multiplex PCR; TCRdb's copy keeps in-frame clones and lacks some. In all, the sample yields approximately 50,000 clones. Sequenced: PBMCs. These receptors came from a female donor in good health and CMV-seronegative.

The rearrangement joins TRBV9 to TRBJ2-3; 8 positions agree with TRBD1. V gave up 3 bases and J gave up 5 bases; unmatched junction bases: 5. Germline V gene sequence: CDR1 SGDLS, CDR2 YYNGEE. The CDR3 loop spans 14 amino acids. The CDR3 bases are TGTGCCAGCAGCGCGCGGACAGGGATAGATACGCAGTATTTT. It translates to CASSARTGIDTQYF.

The gene calls are TRBV28 and TRBJ1-2; a possible D gene is TRBD1 (6 bases). The CDR3 is 14 amino acids. Trimming pared 3 bases from V and 3 bases from J, leaving 11 bases between. Germline V gives CDR1 MDHEN, CDR2 SYDVKM. The CDR3 nucleotides read TGTGCCAGCAGTTTTGGCCAGGGGCACTATGGCTACACCTTC. This gives the protein CASSFGQGHYGYTF.

J is TRBJ2-3 and V is TRBV18; no clear D. The CDR3 contains 12 residues. V lost 6 bases to trimming and J lost 0 bases, with 4 bases between them. From germline, CDR1 is KGHSH and CDR2 LQKENI. In nucleotides, the CDR3 is TGTGCCAGCTCGACAAGCACAGATACGCAGTATTTT. Its protein is CASSTSTDTQYF.

The V gene is TRBV5-1, the J gene TRBJ2-7, with 8 bases lining up with TRBD1. Germline values: CDR1 SGHRS, CDR2 YFSETQ. The CDR3 has 14 amino acids. Trimming at V came to 2 bases and at J to 5 bases, leaving 6 bases not matched to a gene. CDR3 protein: CASSLDRGINEQYF. DNA for the CDR3: TGCGCCAGCAGCTTAGACAGGGGAATAAACGAGCAGTACTTC. Using reference TRBV5-1 and TRBJ2-7 for the parts outside the CDR3, the full variable domain is KAGVTQTPRYLIKTRGQQVTLSCSPISGHRSVSWYQQTPGQGLQFLFEYFSETQRNKGNFPGRFSGRQFSNSRSEMNVSTLELGDSALYLCASSLDRGINEQYFGPGTRLTVT.

This chain connects TRBV2 to TRBJ2-2; 7 nucleotides match TRBD2. CDR3 size: 14 residues. J lost 5 bases, V lost 7 bases, and 7 bases had no gene match. Germline V gene data show CDR1 as SNHLY and CDR2 as FYNNEI. CDR3 amino acids: CASTPGAGTGELFF. CDR3 coding DNA: TGTGCCAGCACCCCGGGAGCGGGGACCGGGGAGCTGTTTTTT.

V gene TRBV2 combines with J gene TRBJ2-7; 9 bases agree with TRBD2. This CDR3 comprises 14 residues. Germline assignment: CDR1 SNHLY and CDR2 FYNNEI. The J segment lost 5 bases and the V segment lost 7 bases, leaving 9 bases of the junction unmatched. The CDR3 coding sequence is TGTGCCAGCAAGGAGCGGGAGGTTTTCCACGAGCAGTACTTC. This sequence encodes CASKEREVFHEQYF.

The rearrangement uses TRBV6-5 and TRBJ1-1; possibly TRBD1 for D (6 bases). The CDR3 is 16 amino acids. The V gene lost 4 bases and the J gene lost 4 bases, with 19 bases spanning the gap. Germline V lookup: CDR1 MNHEY, CDR2 SVGAGI. The CDR3 bases are TGTGCCAGCAGTTTTGCTCGGTTGGGGGCAGGCACTGAAGCTTTCTTT. Protein sequence: CASSFARLGAGTEAFF.

This rearrangement joins TRBV7-8 to TRBJ2-7; TRBD2 might be the D (5 bases). With 7 bases removed from V and 0 bases from J, the gap between germline ends came to 19 bases. This CDR3 region has 16 residues. The germline gives CDR1 SGHVS, CDR2 FQNEAQ. The CDR3 is CASIGRRTPSSYEQYF. The CDR3 DNA reads as TGTGCCAGCATCGGAAGGCGGACTCCGTCCTCCTACGAGCAGTACTTC.

Regarding this clone: Other nucleotide sequences in the sample specify the same CDR3. The CDR3 nucleotides are TGCAGCGTAGCGAAGGCAAACGCTGAAGCTTTCTTT. Translating it yields CSVAKANAEAFF. The chain links TRBV29-1 to TRBJ1-1; no firm D call. V dropped 6 bases and J dropped 6 bases, with 14 bases sitting between them. The V gene's germline CDR1 is SQVTM and CDR2 ANQGSEA. CDR3 size: 12 residues.

The chain couples TRBV11-3 to TRBJ1-1; TRBD1 matches at 8 bases. The V gene's germline CDR1 is SGHNT and CDR2 YENEEA. The CDR3 is made up of 15 amino acids. V lost 1 base and J lost 0; bases outside the gene matches: 1. The CDR3 sequence is CASSLGTGMNTEAFF. The CDR3 nucleotides read TGTGCCAGCAGCTTAGGGACAGGGATGAACACTGAAGCTTTCTTT.

The rearrangement links TRBV27 to TRBJ2-3, with a tentative D call TRBD1 (6 bases). The CDR3 is made up of 14 amino acids. V was shortened by 4 bases and J by 0 bases, with 8 bases between the two germline ends. The V gene's germline CDR1 is MNHEY and CDR2 SMNVEV (reference sequence). CDR3 coding DNA: TGTGCCAGCAGTTGGGGGCCGAGCACAGATACGCAGTATTTT. Protein product: CASSWGPSTDTQYF.

This chain links TRBV18 with TRBJ2-1, with unresolved D. The V end lost 1 base, the J end lost 0 bases, and 10 bases lay between the germline ends. The germline V gene has CDR1 KGHSH and CDR2 LQKENI. The CDR3 has 16 amino acids. The DNA for the CDR3 is TGTGCCAGCTCACCACGCGAGCTAAGCTCCTACAATGAGCAGTTCTTC. The encoded protein is CASSPRELSSYNEQFF.

This chain uses TRBV27 with TRBJ1-1; D call uncertain. This CDR3 region has 11 residues. The V and J ends lost 4 bases and 7 bases respectively, with 7 bases between them. Germline CDR1 is MNHEY and CDR2 is SMNVEV (reference sequence). The CDR3 spells CASSSVGEAFF. The CDR3 coding sequence is TGTGCCAGCAGTTCTGTCGGTGAAGCTTTCTTT.

This chain links TRBV30 with TRBJ1-1, with D possibly being TRBD1 (5 bases). The length of the CDR3 is 11 residues. Germline V gene sequence: CDR1 GTSNPN, CDR2 SVGIG (reference sequence). With 4 bases removed from V and 8 bases from J, the gap between germline ends came to 11 bases. CDR3 amino acids: CAWKVRGEAFF. The DNA for the CDR3 is TGTGCCTGGAAGGTGCGGGGGGAAGCTTTCTTT.

The chain recombines TRBV28 with TRBJ2-5; possible D gene TRBD2, 5 bases. The CDR3 extends over 12 amino acids. The V end was cut by 6 bases, the J end by 5 bases, with 10 bases between. Germline CDR1 and CDR2: MDHEN and SYDVKM. The CDR3 loop reads CASSSGVETQYF. The CDR3 nucleotides are TGTGCCAGCAGCTCCGGGGTTGAGACCCAGTACTTC.

V gene TRBV6-1 combines with J gene TRBJ2-7; TRBD2 matches 13 bases. The CDR3 contains 15 residues. The V segment lost 4 bases and the J segment 2 bases; nucleotides outside the gene matches: 2. Germline CDR1 and CDR2: MNHNS and SASEGT. The CDR3: CASSVLAGGPYEQYF. CDR3 nucleotides: TGTGCCAGCAGTGTACTAGCGGGAGGGCCCTACGAGCAGTACTTC.

The chain has TRBV5-1 and TRBJ2-3; TRBD2 might be the D (5 bases). Germline assignment: CDR1 SGHRS and CDR2 YFSETQ. The CDR3 length is 14 residues. V was cut by 1 base and J by 6 bases, with 12 bases left in between. The CDR3 sequence is CASSLNGMDDTQYF. In DNA form, the CDR3 reads TGCGCCAGCAGCTTGAACGGGATGGATGATACGCAGTATTTT.

The chain recombines TRBV7-9 with TRBJ2-7; 8 bases align to TRBD2. From germline, CDR1 is SEHNR and CDR2 FQNEAQ (reference sequence). With 5 bases clipped from V and 3 bases from J, the junction kept 6 bases outside the gene matches. The CDR3 runs 14 residues. The CDR3 region is CASSKAGDNYEQYF. The CDR3 DNA reads TGTGCCAGCAGCAAAGCGGGAGATAACTACGAGCAGTACTTC.

V and J are TRBV4-1 and TRBJ1-1, with 8 bases that match TRBD1. CDR3 size: 16 residues. Trimming removed 2 bases from V and 5 bases from J; junction bases left unmatched: 10. Germline CDR1 and CDR2: MGHRA and YSYEKL. In DNA, the CDR3 is TGCGCCAGCAGCCAAAACTTAGGACAGGGACAGACTGAAGCTTTCTTT. Protein product: CASSQNLGQGQTEAFF.

The V call is TRBV5-1, the J call TRBJ2-1, with D possibly being TRBD1 (7 bases). The ends were cut back, 4 bases at V and 5 bases at J, with 25 bases in the middle. The CDR3 is 18 amino acids. Per the germline V gene, CDR1 is SGHRS and CDR2 is YFSETQ. The CDR3 coding sequence is TGCGCCAGCAGCCAATCGGGAGTGGGACAGAGATTCGACAATGAGCAGTTCTTC. Translated, it gives CASSQSGVGQRFDNEQFF.

V and J are TRBV4-1 and TRBJ1-3; D call uncertain. This CDR3 is 16 amino acids long. Trimming left V 2 bases short and J 7 bases short, with 18 bases between. Germline CDR1 MGHRA, CDR2 YSYEKL. The CDR3 nucleotides read TGCGCCAGCAGCCAAAATGCCGGAGCTTTACGGAACACCATATATTTT. It is translated as CASSQNAGALRNTIYF.